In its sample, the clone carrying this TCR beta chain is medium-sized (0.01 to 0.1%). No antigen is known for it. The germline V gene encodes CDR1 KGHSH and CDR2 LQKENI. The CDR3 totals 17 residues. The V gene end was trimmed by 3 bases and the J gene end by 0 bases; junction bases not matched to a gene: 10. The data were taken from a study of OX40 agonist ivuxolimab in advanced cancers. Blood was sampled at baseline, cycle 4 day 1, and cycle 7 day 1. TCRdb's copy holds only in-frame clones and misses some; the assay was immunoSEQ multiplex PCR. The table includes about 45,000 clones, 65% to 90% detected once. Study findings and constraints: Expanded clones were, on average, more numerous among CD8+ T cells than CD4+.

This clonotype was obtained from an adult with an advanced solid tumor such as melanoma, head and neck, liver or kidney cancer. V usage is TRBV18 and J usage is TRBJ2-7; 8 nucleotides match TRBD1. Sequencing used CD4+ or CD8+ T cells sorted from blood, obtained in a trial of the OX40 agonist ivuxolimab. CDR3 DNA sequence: TGTGCCAGCTCACCGAGTACAGGGGGTACCTCCTCCTACGAGCAGTACTTC. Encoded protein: CASSPSTGGTSSYEQYF.